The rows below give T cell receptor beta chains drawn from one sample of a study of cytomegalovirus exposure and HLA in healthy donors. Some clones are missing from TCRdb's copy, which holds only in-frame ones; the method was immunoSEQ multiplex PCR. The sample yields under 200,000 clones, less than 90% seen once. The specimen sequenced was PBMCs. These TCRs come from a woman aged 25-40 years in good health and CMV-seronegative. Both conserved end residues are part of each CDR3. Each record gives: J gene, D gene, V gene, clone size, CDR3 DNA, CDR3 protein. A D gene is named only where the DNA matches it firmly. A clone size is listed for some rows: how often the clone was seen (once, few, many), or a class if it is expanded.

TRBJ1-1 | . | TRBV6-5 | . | TGTGCCAGCAATCTGGAGCACATGAACACTGAAGCTTTCTTT | CASNLEHMNTEAFF
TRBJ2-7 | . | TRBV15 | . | TGTGCCACCAGCAGAGGGAGGGACGGAACCTACGAGCAGTACTTC | CATSRGRDGTYEQYF
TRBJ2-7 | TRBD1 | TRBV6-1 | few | TGTGCCAGCAGTCCGGACAGGGACGATACGAAGCAGTACTTC | CASSPDRDDTKQYF
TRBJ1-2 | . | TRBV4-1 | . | TGCGCCAGCAGCCAGACCATGACAGGCTATGGCTACACCTTC | CASSQTMTGYGYTF
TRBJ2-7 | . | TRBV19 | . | TGTGCCAGTAGTATCCGCAGTCGGGCGGGGGCGGCCTACGAGCAGTACTTC | CASSIRSRAGAAYEQYF
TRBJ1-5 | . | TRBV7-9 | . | TGTGCCAGCAGCTTACGGGGCAATCAGCCCCAGCATTTT | CASSLRGNQPQHF
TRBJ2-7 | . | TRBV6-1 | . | TGTGCCAGCACTCCAGACTCCGGGAGCTCCTACGAGCAGTACTTC | CASTPDSGSSYEQYF
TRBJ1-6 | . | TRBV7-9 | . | TGTGCCAGCAGCCCCGACGGGGGTATACCCCTCCACTTT | CASSPDGGIPLHF
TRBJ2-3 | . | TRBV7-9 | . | TGTGCCAGCAGCTTAGCGGCTTATAGCACAGATACGCAGTATTTT | CASSLAAYSTDTQYF
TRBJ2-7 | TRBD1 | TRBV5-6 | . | TGTGCCAGCAGCCTAGGGACAGGCATATACGAGCAGTACTTC | CASSLGTGIYEQYF
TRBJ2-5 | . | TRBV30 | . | TGTGCCTGGAGTCAGCCGCAGGTTGGAAATCAAGAGACCCAGTACTTC | CAWSQPQVGNQETQYF
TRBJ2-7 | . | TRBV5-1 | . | TGCGCCAGCAGCTTGGTACTGACGGGCGAGCAGTACTTC | CASSLVLTGEQYF
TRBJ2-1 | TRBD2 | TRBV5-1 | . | TGCGCCAGCAGCCCTGGGACTAGCATCCACAATGAGCAGTTCTTC | CASSPGTSIHNEQFF
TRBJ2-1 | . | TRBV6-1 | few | TGTGCCAGCAGTGAAAGACAGGTTACCTACAATGAGCAGTTCTTC | CASSERQVTYNEQFF
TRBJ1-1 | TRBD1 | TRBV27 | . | TGTGCCGTCGGACAGGGGACTGAAGCTTTCTTT | CAVGQGTEAFF
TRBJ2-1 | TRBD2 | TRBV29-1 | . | TGCAGCGTCCCCGTGGGACTAGCGGATTACAATGAGCAGTTCTTC | CSVPVGLADYNEQFF
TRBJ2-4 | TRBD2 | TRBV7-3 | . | TGTGCCAGCAGCCCACCGACTAGCCTCCAAAACATTCAGTACTTC | CASSPPTSLQNIQYF
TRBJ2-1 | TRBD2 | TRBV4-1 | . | TGCGCCAGCAGCCGAGGACTAGCGTACTCCCCGATGTCTGAGCAGTTCTTC | CASSRGLAYSPMSEQFF
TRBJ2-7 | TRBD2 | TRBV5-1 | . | TGCGCCAGCAGCTTTTCCGGGACTAGCGGGGGCCAGCGGGAGCAGTACTTC | CASSFSGTSGGQREQYF
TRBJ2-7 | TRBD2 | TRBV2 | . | TGTGCCAGCAAAGGACTAGCGGGAAGGTACGAGCAGTACTTC | CASKGLAGRYEQYF
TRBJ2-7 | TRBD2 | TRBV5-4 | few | TGTGCCAGCAGCTCCGGCCTTGGGTTGAGCGGGGAGTCCTACGAGCAGTACTTC | CASSSGLGLSGESYEQYF
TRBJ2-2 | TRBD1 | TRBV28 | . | TGTGCCAGCAGTTTTCAGGGGGACACCGGGGAGCTGTTTTTT | CASSFQGDTGELFF
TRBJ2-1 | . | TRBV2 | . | TGTGCCAGCAGTCAATACGACAGTACCCCGCTCCGGTTCTTC | CASSQYDSTPLRFF
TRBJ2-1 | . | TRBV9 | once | TGTGCCAGCAGCGTCACAGGGCACTACAATGAGCAGTTCTTC | CASSVTGHYNEQFF
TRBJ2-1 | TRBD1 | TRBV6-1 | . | TGTGCCAGCTCAGTGATGACAAGACAGGGCAATGAGCAGTTCTTC | CASSVMTRQGNEQFF
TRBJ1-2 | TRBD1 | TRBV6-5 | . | TGTGCCAGCACCCGGGACAGGGACTCCTATGGCTACACCTTC | CASTRDRDSYGYTF
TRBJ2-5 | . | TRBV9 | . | TGTGCCAGCAGCGTAGCTCCGAACAGGCGGGGTCAGGAGACCCGGTACTTC | CASSVAPNRRGQETRYF
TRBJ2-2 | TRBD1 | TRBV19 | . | TGTGCCAGTACCATTACGGGGACAGGGAACACCGGGGAGCTGTTTTTT | CASTITGTGNTGELFF
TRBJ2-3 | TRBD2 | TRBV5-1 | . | TGCGCCAGCAGCTTGGAGGTAGCGGGGAGCACAGATACGCAGTATTTT | CASSLEVAGSTDTQYF
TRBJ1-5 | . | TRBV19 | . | TGTGCCTCGTTAAGCGGTGGGGGACATAGCAATCAGCCCCAGCATTTT | CASLSGGGHSNQPQHF
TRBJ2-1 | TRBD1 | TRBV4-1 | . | TGCGCCAGCAGCCAAGGACAGGGGGCTTACAATGAGCAGTTCTTC | CASSQGQGAYNEQFF
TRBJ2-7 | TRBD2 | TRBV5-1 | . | TGCGCCAGCAGCTTGGGACTAGCGGGAGATGGCGAGCAGTACTTC | CASSLGLAGDGEQYF
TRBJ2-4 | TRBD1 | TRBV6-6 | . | TGTGCCAGCAGTTACGTTTCAGGGGGAGCCAAAAACATTCAGTACTTC | CASSYVSGGAKNIQYF
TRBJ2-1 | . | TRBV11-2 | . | TGTGCCACAGGACGGGAGATGAGCTACAATGAGCAGTTCTTC | CATGREMSYNEQFF
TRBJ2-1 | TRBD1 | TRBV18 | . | TGTGCCAGCTCATCGGGACAGGCCTTGATGGGGCGGCAGTTCTTC | CASSSGQALMGRQFF
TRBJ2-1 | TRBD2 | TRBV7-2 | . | TGTGCCAGCAGCCTGGACCTAGCGGGAGGCTTGTATGAGCAGTTCTTC | CASSLDLAGGLYEQFF
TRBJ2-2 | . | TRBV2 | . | TGTGCCAGCAGTGAAATCTCCCCCGGGGAGCTGTTTTTT | CASSEISPGELFF
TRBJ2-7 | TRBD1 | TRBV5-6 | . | TGTGCCAGCAGCCGTCGACAGGGAGACTCCTACGAGCAGTACTTC | CASSRRQGDSYEQYF
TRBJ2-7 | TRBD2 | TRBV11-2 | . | TGTGCCAGCAACCTGCTAGCGGAGACCTCCTACGAGCAGTACTTC | CASNLLAETSYEQYF
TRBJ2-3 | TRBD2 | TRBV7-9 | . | TGTGCCAGCAGCTCCCTAGCGGGGGCAACAGATACGCAGTATTTT | CASSSLAGATDTQYF
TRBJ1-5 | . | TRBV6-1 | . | TGTGCCAGCAGTGAAGATCTAGTTTATAGCAATCAGCCCCAGCATTTT | CASSEDLVYSNQPQHF
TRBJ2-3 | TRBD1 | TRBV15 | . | TGTGCCACCAGCCTCCGGACAGGGTCAATTACAGATACGCAGTATTTT | CATSLRTGSITDTQYF
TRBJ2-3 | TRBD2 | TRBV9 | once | TGTGCCAGCAGCGCCGCCGGCGGGAGGGGCGCAGATACGCAGTATTTT | CASSAAGGRGADTQYF
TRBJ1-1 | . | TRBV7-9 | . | TGTGCCAGCAGCACACGGGACACAACGAACACTGAAGCTTTCTTT | CASSTRDTTNTEAFF
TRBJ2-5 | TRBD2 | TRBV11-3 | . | TGTGCCAGCAGCGTAACTAGCGGGAGTTCTTCAGAGACCCAGTACTTC | CASSVTSGSSSETQYF
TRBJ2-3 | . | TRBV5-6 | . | TGTGCCAGCAGCTTACCCCTAAGCACAGATACGCAGTATTTT | CASSLPLSTDTQYF
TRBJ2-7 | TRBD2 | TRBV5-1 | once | TGCGCCAGCAGCTTAGGACTAGCGGGGGTCTCCTACGAGCAGTACTTC | CASSLGLAGVSYEQYF
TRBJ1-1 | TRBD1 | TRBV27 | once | TGTGCCAGCAGTTTACAAGGGACAGGGAACACTGAAGCTTTCTTT | CASSLQGTGNTEAFF
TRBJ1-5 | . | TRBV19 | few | TGTGCCATTCCAGTCAGGGACACCTACAATCAGCCCCAGCATTTT | CAIPVRDTYNQPQHF
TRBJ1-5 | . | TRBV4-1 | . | TGCGCCAGCAGCCATTTGGCAGGGCTAGGGCAGCCCCAGCATTTT | CASSHLAGLGQPQHF
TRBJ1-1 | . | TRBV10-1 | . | TGCGCCAGCAGTTCCGACAGGCCCCACACTGAAGCTTTCTTT | CASSSDRPHTEAFF
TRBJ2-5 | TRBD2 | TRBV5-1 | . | TGCGCCAGCAGCTGGCATCCGCAGCGGGGGGGCTTATTGCAGACCCAGTACTTC | CASSWHPQRGGLLQTQYF